Below, 24 T cell receptor beta chains from the same sample are listed, as sequenced in a study of T cells in tuberculosis. Sorting used thawed, overnight-rested PBMC stained with anti-CD3, a viability dye and GMM-loaded CD1B tetramer. The lipid loaded on the CD1B tetramers was C32 glucose monomycolate from Rhodococcus equi. Only in-frame clones appear in the TCRdb table, and some are missing; sequencing was by immunoSEQ multiplex PCR. The top ten clones hold 20% to 25% of a sample with about 54,000 clones, around 90% of them seen once. The sample consisted of CD1b-GMM tetramer-negative cells sorted from PBMCs. Source of these receptors: an adult woman with latent tuberculosis.

The rearrangement joins TRBV4-1 to TRBJ2-4, with D unclear. Germline assignment: CDR1 MGHRA and CDR2 YSYEKL. The CDR3 is 14 amino acids. V was trimmed by 0 bases and J by 9 bases, leaving 12 bases between them. The CDR3 region is CASSQDFEFGIQYF. DNA for the CDR3: TGCGCCAGCAGCCAAGACTTCGAGTTTGGCATTCAGTACTTC.

This sequence joins TRBV7-2 and TRBJ2-1; TRBD2 matches at 8 bases. V trimming: 2 bases; J trimming: 3 bases; junction bases outside the gene matches: 6. The germline V gene has CDR1 SGHTA and CDR2 FQGNSA. The CDR3 has 16 amino acids. CDR3: CASSLPPSGYYNEQFF. DNA for the CDR3: TGTGCCAGCAGCTTACCGCCTAGCGGGTACTACAATGAGCAGTTCTTC.

Remarks on this clone: The same CDR3 can be traced to other DNA sequences in this sample. The chain recombines TRBV4-3 with TRBJ2-1, with TRBD2 matching over 13 bases. CDR3 size: 16 residues. The V segment lost 3 bases and the J segment 7 bases; nucleotides outside the gene matches: 6. Germline loops: CDR1 LGHNA, CDR2 YSLEER. CDR3: CASSQDRTSGGNEQFF. The CDR3 nucleotides read TGCGCCAGCAGCCAGGACCGGACTAGCGGGGGTAATGAGCAGTTCTTC.

The gene calls are TRBV7-2 and TRBJ1-6, with D possibly being TRBD1 (5 bases). Germline CDR1 and CDR2: SGHTA and FQGNSA. CDR3 length: 14 residues. V was cut by 6 bases and J by 7 bases, with 13 bases left in between. CDR3 bases: TGTGCCAGCAGACTTACAGGCGAGAATTCACCCCTCCACTTT. Translating gives CASRLTGENSPLHF. The full variable domain, its missing parts supplied by reference TRBV7-2 and TRBJ1-6, is GAGVSQSPSNKVTEKGKDVELRCDPISGHTALYWYRQSLGQGLEFLIYFQGNSAPDKSGLPSDRFSAERTGGSVSTLTIQRTQQEDSAVYLCASRLTGENSPLHFGNGTRLTVT.

V and J are TRBV30 and TRBJ1-2, with a possible D match to TRBD1 (6 bases). Germline CDR1 is GTSNPN and CDR2 is SVGIG (reference sequence). The CDR3 has 14 residues. Trimming pared 3 bases from V and 4 bases from J, leaving 15 bases between. For the CDR3, the DNA is TGTGCCTGGAGCCTAGGGGGGGCCTCCTATGGCTACACCTTC. Its protein product is CAWSLGGASYGYTF. Based on the CDR3 plus reference TRBV30 and TRBJ1-2, the full variable domain is SQTIHQWPATLVQPVGSPLSLECTVEGTSNPNLYWYRQAAGRGLQLLFYSVGIGQISSEVPQNLSASRPQDRQFILSSKKLLLSDSGFYLCAWSLGGASYGYTFGSGTRLTVV.

This clone has more than one count but fewer than ten. The chain recombines TRBV5-1 with TRBJ1-2, with 9 bases that match TRBD1. CDR1 is SGHRS and CDR2 is YFSETQ in the germline V gene. Trimming cost V 6 bases and J 8 bases; bases outside gene matches: 5. The CDR3 loop spans 12 amino acids. The CDR3: CASKQGADGYTF. In nucleotides, the CDR3 is TGCGCCAGCAAACAGGGGGCAGACGGCTACACCTTC. The full variable domain, with the rest looked up from reference TRBV5-1 and TRBJ1-2, is KAGVTQTPRYLIKTRGQQVTLSCSPISGHRSVSWYQQTPGQGLQFLFEYFSETQRNKGNFPGRFSGRQFSNSRSEMNVSTLELGDSALYLCASKQGADGYTFGSGTRLTVV.

The chain couples TRBV4-1 to TRBJ2-7; a possible D gene is TRBD2 (5 bases). V was cut by 1 base and J by 2 bases, with 12 bases left in between. Germline V lookup: CDR1 MGHRA, CDR2 YSYEKL. The CDR3 has 15 residues. The CDR3 spells CASSQASGEPYEQYF. Written as DNA, the CDR3 is TGCGCCAGCAGCCAAGCGAGCGGCGAACCCTACGAGCAGTACTTC.

This chain joins TRBV27 and TRBJ2-7, with 10 bases matching TRBD2. The J segment lost 3 bases and the V segment lost 6 bases, leaving 5 bases of the junction unmatched. CDR3 size: 14 residues. Germline V gene data show CDR1 as MNHEY and CDR2 as SMNVEV (reference sequence). CDR3 residues: CASSLAGGGYEQYF. CDR3 nucleotide sequence: TGTGCCAGCAGCTTAGCGGGAGGTGGCTACGAGCAGTACTTC.

The chain joins TRBV7-2 to TRBJ2-2; D is undetermined. Trimming took 4 bases from V and 5 from J, leaving 8 bases between them. The germline V gene has CDR1 SGHTA and CDR2 FQGNSA. This CDR3 is 13 amino acids long. The CDR3 nucleotides read TGTGCCAGCAGCTCCCAGGTGACCGGGGAGCTGTTTTTT. It encodes CASSSQVTGELFF.

This clone was seen more than once but under ten times. The junction and the germline gene differ at one end; a read error may be behind it. The chain has TRBV30 and TRBJ1-1; a weak D match, TRBD1 (6 bases). From germline, CDR1 is GTSNPN and CDR2 SVGIG (reference sequence). This CDR3 is built from 11 residues. The CDR3 nucleotides read TGTGCCTGGAGTTGGGACACTAAAGCTTTCTTT. Protein sequence: CAWSWDTKAFF.

The rearrangement joins TRBV28 to TRBJ2-7, with 7 bases aligning to TRBD2. The CDR3 covers 13 residues. Germline V gene sequence: CDR1 MDHEN, CDR2 SYDVKM. Unmatched junction bases numbered 10, after V lost 8 bases and J lost 6 bases. In DNA form, the CDR3 reads TGTGCCAGCGGAACTAGCGAGAGCATCGAGCAGTACTTC. It codes for CASGTSESIEQYF. The whole variable domain, filled in from reference TRBV28 and TRBJ2-7, reads DVKVTQSSRYLVKRTGEKVFLECVQDMDHENMFWYRQDPGLGLRLIYFSYDVKMKEKGDIPEGYSVSREKKERFSLILESASTNQTSMYLCASGTSESIEQYFGPGTRLTVT.

V is TRBV4-1 and J is TRBJ2-1; possibly TRBD2 for D (6 bases). V gave up 0 bases and J gave up 7 bases, with 16 bases separating them. The CDR3 runs 16 residues. Germline CDR1 is MGHRA and CDR2 is YSYEKL. CDR3 DNA sequence: TGCGCCAGCAGCCAAGATCACTTGGGGGGAGCGAATGAGCAGTTCTTC. Its protein product is CASSQDHLGGANEQFF.

Note on this clone: Other DNA variants within this sample encode the same CDR3. The chain combines TRBV15 with TRBJ2-1; 9 nucleotides agree with TRBD1. CDR3 size: 16 residues. The V and J ends lost 1 base and 2 bases, in that order; junction bases with no gene match: 3. CDR1 is LNHNV, CDR2 YYDKDF, per germline (reference sequence). DNA of the CDR3: TGTGCCACCAGCAGAGGAGGGACAGGGCCCTACAATGAGCAGTTCTTC. Its protein is CATSRGGTGPYNEQFF. The full variable domain, its missing parts supplied by reference TRBV15 and TRBJ2-1, is DAMVIQNPRYQVTQFGKPVTLSCSQTLNHNVMYWYQQKSSQAPKLLFHYYDKDFNNEADTPDNFQSRRPNTSFCFLDIRSPGLGDTAMYLCATSRGGTGPYNEQFFGPGTRLTVL.

The rearrangement uses TRBV13 and TRBJ2-1; D possibly corresponds to TRBD2 (5 bases). Trimming shortened V by 4 bases and J by 1 base, and 8 bases separated the two germline ends. This CDR3 has 14 amino acids. Germline V CDR1 and CDR2: PRHDT, FYEKMQ (reference sequence). Here the CDR3 reads CASSSRGSYNEQFF. The CDR3, as DNA: TGTGCCAGCAGCTCTCGGGGATCCTACAATGAGCAGTTCTTC.

The genes are TRBV7-9 and TRBJ2-1; 8 nucleotides align to TRBD1. Trimming took 5 bases from V and 4 from J; bases not matched to a gene: 10. In germline, CDR1 is SEHNR, CDR2 FQNEAQ (reference sequence). The CDR3 has 16 residues. In nucleotides, the CDR3 is TGTGCCAGCAGCCTTAGGGGCCAGGGGGCGTACAATGAGCAGTTCTTC. Its protein is CASSLRGQGAYNEQFF.

Regarding this clone: The junction shows a germline mismatch at one end, possibly a read error. The genes are TRBV19 and TRBJ2-1; 10 positions agree with TRBD2. The CDR3 consists of 14 residues. Germline V gene lookup returns CDR1 LNHDA and CDR2 SQIVND (reference sequence). CDR3: CASSSGGPYNEQFF. The CDR3 DNA reads TGTGCCAGCAGTAGCGGGGGGCCGTACAATGAGCAGTTCTTC.

The CDR3 bases are TGTGCCAGCAGCGTTCAGGACAGTTGGACTGAAGCTTTCTTT. Its protein product is CASSVQDSWTEAFF. The chain employs TRBV5-4 and TRBJ1-1; D may be TRBD1 (6 bases). Trimming left V 4 bases short and J 5 bases short, with 15 bases between. Germline V CDR1 and CDR2: SGHNT, YYREEE (reference sequence). The CDR3 is made up of 14 amino acids.

The genes are TRBV19 and TRBJ2-1; D possibly corresponds to TRBD1 (5 bases). CDR1 and CDR2 (germline): LNHDA, SQIVND (reference sequence). Deletions cut 5 bases from V and 0 bases from J, with 11 bases between. This CDR3 has 15 residues. The CDR3 region has the DNA TGTGCCAGTAGTGCTCTGGACAACTCCTACAATGAGCAGTTCTTC. Translating it yields CASSALDNSYNEQFF.

This sequence joins TRBV7-6 and TRBJ2-2; TRBD2 matches at 12 bases. Germline V gene sequence: CDR1 SGHVS, CDR2 FNYEAQ. This CDR3 contains 16 residues. With 5 bases clipped from V and 1 base from J, the junction kept 2 bases outside the gene matches. The CDR3 loop is CASSLGLAGNTGELFF. CDR3 coding DNA: TGTGCCAGCAGCCTGGGACTAGCGGGGAACACCGGGGAGCTGTTTTTT.

Written as DNA, the CDR3 is TGTGCCAGCAGCGTAGATTCTAGACGCACCGGGGAGCTGTTTTTT. Residues: CASSVDSRRTGELFF. The chain uses TRBV9 and TRBJ2-2, with no clear D. The ends were cut back, 0 bases at V and 4 bases at J, with 10 bases in the middle. Germline CDR1 SGDLS, CDR2 YYNGEE. The CDR3 length is 15 residues.

The rearrangement links TRBV5-1 to TRBJ1-2, with D possibly being TRBD1 (6 bases). This CDR3 region has 17 residues. Trimming removed 4 bases at V and 3 bases at J, with 22 bases between. Germline CDR1 and CDR2: SGHRS and YFSETQ. The CDR3 reads CASSPVGGPQPDYGYTF. CDR3 bases: TGCGCCAGCAGCCCAGTCGGGGGGCCCCAACCCGACTATGGCTACACCTTC.

The chain joins TRBV21-1 to TRBJ2-5; the tabulated D call, TRBD1, remains unverified against the DNA. TRBV21-1 is an annotated pseudogene. CDR3 length: 14 residues. The CDR3 bases are TGTGCCAGCAGGGACAGGGGCATCCGAGAGACCCAGTACTTC. It is translated as CASRDRGIRETQYF.

This clone was seen more than once but under ten times. V gene TRBV4-3 combines with J gene TRBJ2-7; D possibly corresponds to TRBD2 (5 bases). In germline, CDR1 is LGHNA, CDR2 YSLEER. The CDR3 has 15 residues. V lost 1 base, J lost 3 bases, and 13 bases lay in between. CDR3 in amino acids: CASSQGDGEFYEQYF. CDR3 nucleotide sequence: TGCGCCAGCAGCCAAGGGGATGGGGAGTTCTACGAGCAGTACTTC.

J is TRBJ2-5 and V is TRBV27; D call uncertain. V lost 2 bases and J 3 bases, leaving 10 bases between the germline ends. The CDR3 is 14 residues long. Germline V gene data show CDR1 as MNHEY and CDR2 as SMNVEV (reference sequence). CDR3 residues: CASSLTTREETQYF. The CDR3 DNA reads as TGTGCCAGCAGTTTAACCACCCGAGAAGAGACCCAGTACTTC.